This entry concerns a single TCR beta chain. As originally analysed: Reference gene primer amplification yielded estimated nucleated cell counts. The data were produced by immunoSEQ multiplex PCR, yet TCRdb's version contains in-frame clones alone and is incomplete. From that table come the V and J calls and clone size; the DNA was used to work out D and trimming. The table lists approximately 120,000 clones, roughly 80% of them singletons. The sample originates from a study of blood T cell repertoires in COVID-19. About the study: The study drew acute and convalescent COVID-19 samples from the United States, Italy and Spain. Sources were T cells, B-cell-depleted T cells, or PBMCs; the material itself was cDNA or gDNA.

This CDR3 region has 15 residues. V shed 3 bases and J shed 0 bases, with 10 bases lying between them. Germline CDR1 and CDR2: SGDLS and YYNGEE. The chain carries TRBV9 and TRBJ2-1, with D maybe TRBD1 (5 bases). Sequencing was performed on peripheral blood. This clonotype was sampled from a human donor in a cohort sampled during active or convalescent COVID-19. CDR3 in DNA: TGTGCCAGCAGCGCTACAGGAAGCTCCTACAATGAGCAGTTCTTC. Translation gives CASSATGSSYNEQFF.